The 25 T cell receptor beta chains below were found in one sample sequenced in a study of T cells in Graves' hyperthyroidism and ophthalmopathy. The source material, RNA transcripts, was used to amplify TCR beta CDR3 regions. HTBI primers were the set used in a first-round RT-PCR of the TCR CDR3. TCRdb analysed the multiplex PCR reads with MiXCR anew, one entry per CDR3 protein. The sample carries nearly 600,000 distinct CDR3 sequences, 12% to 15% recorded once. Sequenced: blood. The receptors stem from a young woman with Graves' ophthalmopathy.

Only a few counts were recorded for this clonotype. This chain links TRBV4-1 with TRBJ2-2; 11 bases are a match to TRBD2. The junction had 5 bases not matched to a gene; V was cut back by 5 bases and J by 0 bases. The CDR3 length is 17 residues. Germline assignment: CDR1 MGHRA and CDR2 YSYEKL. CDR3 DNA sequence: TGCGCCAGCAGCGTACCGGGACTAGCGGCGAACACCGGGGAGCTGTTTTTT. It specifies CASSVPGLAANTGELFF.

To note about this clonotype: A read error may explain this, as a much larger clone is one base away. The chain carries TRBV16 and TRBJ2-5; a possible D gene is TRBD2 (6 bases). Germline V gene sequence: CDR1 KGHSY, CDR2 FQNENV. With 0 bases removed from V and 9 bases from J, the gap between germline ends came to 14 bases. This CDR3 has 14 amino acids. The CDR3 sequence is CASSQSRRGASQYF. The CDR3 DNA reads as TGTGCCAGCAGCCAATCGAGGAGGGGAGCCTCCCAGTACTTC.

At least ten counts were recorded for this clonotype. This rearrangement joins TRBV28 to TRBJ2-1, with D possibly matching TRBD2 (5 bases). This CDR3 contains 11 residues. In germline, CDR1 is MDHEN, CDR2 SYDVKM. V was pared by 10 bases and J by 8 bases, with 12 bases between. Here the CDR3 DNA reads TGTGCCACCACGGGGATGGATGAGCAGTTCTTC. It translates to CATTGMDEQFF.

This clonotype occurred many times. V gene TRBV10-2 combines with J gene TRBJ2-3, with D possibly being TRBD2 (6 bases). The germline V gene encodes CDR1 WSHSY and CDR2 SAAADI. The CDR3 has 16 amino acids. Deletions cut 3 bases from V and 1 base from J, with 14 bases between. Here the CDR3 DNA reads TGCGCCAGCAGTGAAGGAATGGGCGGGGGCACAGATACGCAGTATTTT. It specifies CASSEGMGGGTDTQYF.

This clonotype was picked up a small number of times. CDR3 protein: CASRPGRARAESPLHF. The CDR3 DNA reads TGTGCCAGCAGGCCCGGACGGGCCCGCGCGGAGTCACCCCTCCACTTT. The V gene is TRBV7-2, the J gene TRBJ1-6, with D unresolved. This CDR3 spans 16 amino acids. V lost 6 bases to trimming and J lost 10 bases, with 22 bases between them. Germline V CDR1 and CDR2: SGHTA, FQGNSA.

The chain has TRBV6-1 and TRBJ2-1, with D tentatively TRBD2 (6 bases). Germline assignment: CDR1 MNHNS and CDR2 SASEGT. This CDR3 has 15 amino acids. V was trimmed by 9 bases and J by 5 bases, leaving 20 bases between them. The CDR3 DNA reads TGTGCCAGTCGGGGGAAACGAGGATCACACAATGAGCAGTTCTTC. This codes for CASRGKRGSHNEQFF.

The rearrangement joins TRBV4-3 to TRBJ2-3, with no clear D. This CDR3 contains 17 residues. CDR1 is LGHNA, CDR2 YSLEER, per germline. Trimming took off 3 bases at V and 6 bases at J, with 22 bases between the two ends. CDR3 sequence: CASSQELDVKMWDTQYF. The CDR3 nucleotides are TGCGCCAGCAGCCAGGAGTTAGACGTTAAAATGTGGGATACGCAGTATTTT.

This clonotype showed up just a few times. V usage is TRBV9 and J usage is TRBJ2-7, with D unclear. Trimming cost V 0 bases and J 1 base, with 8 bases left between them. From germline, CDR1 is SGDLS and CDR2 YYNGEE. The CDR3 consists of 14 residues. The CDR3 sequence is CASSVDQVSYEQYF. DNA for the CDR3: TGTGCCAGCAGCGTAGATCAGGTGTCCTACGAGCAGTACTTC. The entire variable domain, with the rest obtained from reference TRBV9 and TRBJ2-7, is as follows: DSGVTQTPKHLITATGQRVTLRCSPRSGDLSVYWYQQSLDQGLQFLIQYYNGEERAKGNILERFSAQQFPDLHSELNLSSLELGDSALYFCASSVDQVSYEQYFGPGTRLTVT.

The chain is built from TRBV7-9 and TRBJ2-3, with TRBD1 matching over 10 bases. Germline assignment: CDR1 SEHNR and CDR2 FQNEAQ (reference sequence). This CDR3 is 21 amino acids long. J gave up 0 bases and V 2 bases, and 17 bases lay outside the gene matches. CDR3 loop: CASSLSYRGTGAPFSTDTQYF. For the CDR3, the DNA is TGTGCCAGCAGCTTATCTTATCGTGGGACAGGGGCTCCCTTTAGCACAGATACGCAGTATTTT. Full variable domain (rest looked up from reference TRBV7-9 and TRBJ2-3): DTGVSQNPRHKITKRGQNVTFRCDPISEHNRLYWYRQTLGQGPEFLTYFQNEAQLEKSRLLSDRFSAERPKGSFSTLEIQRTEQGDSAMYLCASSLSYRGTGAPFSTDTQYFGPGTRLTVL.

This clonotype has just a few counts. This chain joins TRBV2 and TRBJ2-7; D assignment may be TRBD1 or TRBD2 (6 bases each). The germline CDR1 and CDR2 sequences are SNHLY and FYNNEI. The V end was cut by 1 base, the J end by 1 base, with 14 bases between. The CDR3 spans 16 residues. CDR3 coding DNA: TGTGCCAGCAGTGAAGGTGGGGGGCGGCTTTCCTACGAGCAGTACTTC. It yields the protein CASSEGGGRLSYEQYF.

Ten or more counts support this clonotype. The chain uses TRBV7-2 and TRBJ2-1; the D gene is possibly TRBD2 (5 bases). This CDR3 region has 12 residues. The V and J ends lost 1 base and 10 bases respectively, with 8 bases between them. Per germline, CDR1 SGHTA and CDR2 FQGNSA. The CDR3 DNA reads TGTGCCAGCAGCTTAGGCCTAGCCGAGCAGTTCTTC. This codes for CASSLGLAEQFF.

This clonotype was counted between two and nine times. The rearrangement joins TRBV6-1 to TRBJ2-1; no definite D call. CDR1 is MNHNS, CDR2 SASEGT, per germline. Trimming took off 6 bases at V and 11 bases at J, with 14 bases between the two ends. CDR3 length: 12 residues. CDR3 residues: CASSPLETKQFF. For the CDR3, the DNA is TGTGCCAGCAGCCCCCTAGAAACGAAGCAGTTCTTC.

The V and J genes are TRBV6-1 and TRBJ2-1, with 7 bases aligning to TRBD2. The length of the CDR3 is 17 residues. Trimming took 6 bases from V and 6 from J; bases not matched to a gene: 17. Germline V gene lookup returns CDR1 MNHNS and CDR2 SASEGT. CDR3 sequence: CASSRGGGSQVSNEQFF. As DNA, the CDR3 is TGTGCCAGCAGCCGCGGAGGCGGGAGCCAAGTTAGCAATGAGCAGTTCTTC.

Comment on this clonotype: A read error may be the cause here, since a much bigger clone is one base away. CDR3 protein: CASSSGHPPGETQYF. CDR3 nucleotide sequence: TGTGCCAGCAGCTCCGGGCATCCGCCGGGAGAGACCCAGTACTTC. V and J are TRBV11-3 and TRBJ2-5; D call uncertain. This CDR3 comprises 15 residues. Germline values: CDR1 SGHNT, CDR2 YENEEA. Trimming stripped 4 bases from V and 4 bases from J, with 16 bases between.

The rearrangement links TRBV30 to TRBJ2-5, with D possibly called TRBD1 or TRBD2 (6 bases each). The V gene lost 4 bases and the J gene lost 0 bases, with 15 bases spanning the gap. The germline V gene has CDR1 GTSNPN and CDR2 SVGIG (reference sequence). The CDR3 has 15 residues. The CDR3 is CAWMWGAQNQETQYF. The CDR3 DNA follows: TGTGCCTGGATGTGGGGGGCGCAGAACCAAGAGACCCAGTACTTC.

This clonotype was counted many times. The chain uses TRBV24-1 and TRBJ2-2; the D gene is possibly TRBD1 (6 bases). The CDR3 spans 15 residues. Looked up from germline, CDR1 is KGHDR and CDR2 is SFDVKD. V was clipped by 5 bases and J by 3 bases, with 12 bases between them. CDR3 sequence reads: CATSAWTEDTGELFF. DNA for the CDR3: TGTGCCACCAGTGCCTGGACAGAGGACACCGGGGAGCTGTTTTTT.

This clonotype was found many times. This chain connects TRBV6-5 to TRBJ1-4, with 7 bases matching TRBD1. The V and J ends lost 2 bases and 2 bases, in that order; junction bases with no gene match: 5. CDR1 is MNHEY, CDR2 SVGAGI, per germline. This CDR3 has 16 residues. CDR3 loop: CASSYQGGLTNEKLFF. DNA of the CDR3: TGTGCCAGCAGTTACCAAGGGGGCTTGACTAATGAAAAACTGTTTTTT.

There are many counts of this clonotype. The chain recombines TRBV28 with TRBJ2-5; no firm D call. Looked up from germline, CDR1 is MDHEN and CDR2 is SYDVKM. The CDR3 contains 11 residues. The V and J ends lost 8 bases and 5 bases respectively, with 9 bases between them. CDR3 protein: CASRLLETQYF. Here the CDR3 DNA reads TGTGCCAGCCGGCTGTTGGAGACCCAGTACTTC. Combining the CDR3 with reference TRBV28 and TRBJ2-5 gives the whole variable domain DVKVTQSSRYLVKRTGEKVFLECVQDMDHENMFWYRQDPGLGLRLIYFSYDVKMKEKGDIPEGYSVSREKKERFSLILESASTNQTSMYLCASRLLETQYFGPGTRLLVL.

This clonotype was found many times. The chain combines TRBV6-2 or TRBV6-3 with TRBJ2-2, with TRBD2 as a possible D gene (7 bases). The CDR3 length is 16 residues. Per the germline V gene, CDR1 is MNHEY and CDR2 is SVGEGT. The V and J ends lost 2 bases and 0 bases respectively, with 10 bases between them. DNA of the CDR3: TGTGCCAGCAGTTACAGGGGGGGGACGAACACCGGGGAGCTGTTTTTT. It encodes CASSYRGGTNTGELFF.

The chain joins TRBV11-3 to TRBJ2-1; 9 positions agree with TRBD1. The CDR3 loop spans 15 amino acids. Germline-derived CDR1 and CDR2 are SGHNT and YENEEA. With 5 bases clipped from V and 6 bases from J, the junction kept 8 bases outside the gene matches. The CDR3 here is CASSLQGAVINEQFF. CDR3 in DNA: TGTGCCAGCAGCCTACAGGGGGCGGTCATCAATGAGCAGTTCTTC.

There are many counts of this clonotype. This chain connects TRBV29-1 to TRBJ2-7, with 11 bases aligning to TRBD2. The CDR3 length is 13 residues. Losses at the gene ends were 6 bases for V and 2 bases for J; bases not matched to a gene: 3. Germline loops: CDR1 SQVTM, CDR2 ANQGSEA. The CDR3 sequence is CSVLTSGTYEQYF. Written as DNA, the CDR3 is TGCAGCGTGTTGACTAGCGGGACCTACGAGCAGTACTTC.

This clonotype has at least ten counts. The gene calls are TRBV11-3 and TRBJ2-1; no clear D gene. The CDR3 is made up of 16 amino acids. Looked up from germline, CDR1 is SGHNT and CDR2 is YENEEA. The V and J ends lost 0 bases and 0 bases respectively, with 9 bases between them. The CDR3: CASSLDITSSYNEQFF. The CDR3, as DNA: TGTGCCAGCAGCTTAGATATTACGAGCTCCTACAATGAGCAGTTCTTC.

This clonotype has a handful of counts. CDR3 sequence (DNA): TGTGCCAGTACTGCGACGTCAACTAATGAAAAACTGTTTTTT. As protein: CASTATSTNEKLFF. This rearrangement joins TRBV19 to TRBJ1-4; no clear D. Germline V CDR1 and CDR2: LNHDA, SQIVND (reference sequence). The CDR3 totals 14 residues. V was pared by 7 bases and J by 0 bases, with 9 bases between.

This clonotype has a count of ten or more. The CDR3 DNA reads TGTGCCAGCAGTTTGGGCGGAGCGGCCTCCTACGAGCAGTACTTC. Translated, it gives CASSLGGAASYEQYF. V and J are TRBV6-1 and TRBJ2-7, with D tentatively TRBD2 (5 bases). Germline CDR1 reads MNHNS; CDR2 reads SASEGT. V was clipped by 5 bases and J by 0 bases, with 14 bases between them. The CDR3 runs 15 residues.

The sample holds many counts of this clonotype. CDR3 loop: CASSPPGQAFDEQFF. The CDR3, as DNA: TGTGCCAGCTCACCCCCGGGACAGGCCTTCGATGAGCAGTTCTTC. This chain connects TRBV18 to TRBJ2-1, with 8 bases fitting TRBD1. V trimming: 3 bases; J trimming: 8 bases; junction bases outside the gene matches: 9. In germline, CDR1 is KGHSH, CDR2 LQKENI. The CDR3 runs 15 residues.